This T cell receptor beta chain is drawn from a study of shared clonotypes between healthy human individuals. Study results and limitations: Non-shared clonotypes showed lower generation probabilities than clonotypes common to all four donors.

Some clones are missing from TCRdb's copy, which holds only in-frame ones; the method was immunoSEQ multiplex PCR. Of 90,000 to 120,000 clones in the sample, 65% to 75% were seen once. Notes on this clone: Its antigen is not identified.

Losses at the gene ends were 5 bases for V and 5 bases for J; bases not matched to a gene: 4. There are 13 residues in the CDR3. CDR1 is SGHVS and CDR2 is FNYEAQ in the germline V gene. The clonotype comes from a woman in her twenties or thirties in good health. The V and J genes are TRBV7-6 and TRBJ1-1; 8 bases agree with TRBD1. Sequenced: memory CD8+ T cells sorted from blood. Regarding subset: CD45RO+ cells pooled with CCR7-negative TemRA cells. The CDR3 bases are TGTGCCAGCAGCCTCGGACAGGGTACTGAAGCTTTCTTT. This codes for CASSLGQGTEAFF.